Each of the 19 T cell receptor beta chains below was sequenced from the same sample in a study of blood T cell repertoires in COVID-19. Sequenced by immunoSEQ multiplex PCR; TCRdb stores in-frame clones only, minus some. The table lists more than 150,000 clones, around 82% of them singletons. Sequencing used PBMCs or T cells enriched from blood (not recorded which). The receptors here all came from a man aged 40-49 years who had recovered from COVID-19.

The chain links TRBV19 to TRBJ1-5, with D possibly TRBD1 on 6 matching bases. With 8 bases removed from V and 2 bases from J, the gap between germline ends came to 13 bases. CDR1 and CDR2 (germline): LNHDA, SQIVND (reference sequence). There are 14 residues in the CDR3. CDR3 coding DNA: TGTGCCAGTGAGGACAGAGCGGGCAATCAGCCCCAGCATTTT. It is translated as CASEDRAGNQPQHF.

This chain links TRBV3-1 (or the pseudogene TRBV3-2) with TRBJ2-3; D call uncertain. The V gene's germline CDR1 is LGHDT and CDR2 YNNKEL (reference sequence). This CDR3 contains 12 residues. V lost 5 bases and J 2 bases, leaving 5 bases between the germline ends. The CDR3 spells CASSFNTDTQYF. In nucleotides, the CDR3 is TGTGCCAGCAGCTTCAACACAGATACGCAGTATTTT.

This rearrangement joins TRBV6-1 to TRBJ1-3; 8 bases align to TRBD1. Germline V gives CDR1 MNHNS, CDR2 SASEGT. The CDR3 has 17 amino acids. With V trimmed by 3 bases and J by 3 bases, 10 bases remained unmatched. The CDR3 loop is CASSERQGKYYGNTIYF. The CDR3 DNA follows: TGTGCCAGCAGTGAGAGACAGGGGAAGTATTATGGAAACACCATATATTTT.

The J gene is TRBJ1-4, the V gene TRBV5-1; possible D gene TRBD1, 5 bases. This CDR3 contains 15 residues. V lost 0 bases and J 7 bases, leaving 13 bases between the germline ends. CDR1 is SGHRS, CDR2 YFSETQ, per germline. The CDR3 DNA is TGCGCCAGCAGCTTGGGACTTCAGGGCGGTGAAAAACTGTTTTTT. Encoded protein: CASSLGLQGGEKLFF.

The chain recombines TRBV5-4 with TRBJ2-7; 9 bases are shared with TRBD2. In germline, CDR1 is SGHNT, CDR2 YYREEE (reference sequence). The CDR3 runs 13 residues. The junction had 6 bases not matched to a gene; V was cut back by 4 bases and J by 7 bases. The CDR3: CASSAGLAREQYV. The CDR3 coding sequence is TGTGCCAGCAGCGCGGGACTAGCTAGGGAGCAGTACGTC.

This chain uses TRBV18 with TRBJ1-1; TRBD1 aligns across 7 bases. Trimming removed 1 base from V and 1 base from J; junction bases left unmatched: 15. The CDR3 contains 19 residues. Germline V gives CDR1 KGHSH, CDR2 LQKENI. The CDR3 spells CASSPLIYLQGKGNTEAFF. For the CDR3, the DNA is TGTGCCAGCTCACCACTAATCTATCTACAGGGGAAAGGGAACACTGAAGCTTTCTTT.

The chain recombines TRBV18 with TRBJ1-2; D is ambiguous. V dropped 3 bases and J dropped 7 bases, with 21 bases sitting between them. CDR1 and CDR2 from the germline V gene are KGHSH and LQKENI. The CDR3 loop spans 16 amino acids. This CDR3 is CASSPALGLPPTGYTF. In nucleotides, the CDR3 is TGTGCCAGCTCACCGGCTCTTGGACTACCCCCGACTGGCTACACCTTC.

The J gene is TRBJ2-2, the V gene TRBV19; 15 nucleotides agree with TRBD2. The CDR3 spans 14 residues. Germline V CDR1 and CDR2: LNHDA, SQIVND (reference sequence). Germline trimming cut 10 bases from V and 7 bases from J; bases unmatched to any gene: 4. DNA for the CDR3: TGTGCCACCGGGACTAGCGGGAGGCGCGGGGAGCTGTTTTTT. Its protein is CATGTSGRRGELFF. Filled out from reference TRBV19 and TRBJ2-2, the complete variable domain reads DGGITQSPKYLFRKEGQNVTLSCEQNLNHDAMYWYRQDPGQGLRLIYYSQIVNDFQKGDIAEGYSVSREKKESFPLTVTSAQKNPTAFYLCATGTSGRRGELFFGEGSRLTVL.

The genes are TRBV3-1 (or the pseudogene TRBV3-2) and TRBJ2-5, with TRBD2 identical over 9 bases. The CDR3 extends over 15 amino acids. Germline trimming cut 4 bases from V and 5 bases from J; bases unmatched to any gene: 8. Germline lookup yields CDR1 LGHDT and CDR2 YNNKEL (reference sequence). CDR3 DNA sequence: TGTGCCAGCAGCCCCATTGCGGGAGGGGGCGAGACCCAGTACTTC. Amino acid sequence: CASSPIAGGGETQYF.

The CDR3 sequence is CSVAGGNTEAFF. CDR3 bases: TGCAGCGTTGCCGGGGGGAACACTGAAGCTTTCTTT. The rearrangement uses TRBV29-1 and TRBJ1-1, with D possibly matching TRBD1 (5 bases). Trimming removed 4 bases from V and 1 base from J, with 7 bases in between. This CDR3 is 12 amino acids long. Germline V lookup: CDR1 SQVTM, CDR2 ANQGSEA.

The rearrangement joins TRBV18 to TRBJ1-6, with D perhaps TRBD1 (6 bases). This CDR3 comprises 17 residues. CDR1 and CDR2 from the germline V gene are KGHSH and LQKENI. Trimming took off 4 bases at V and 10 bases at J, with 23 bases between the two ends. The CDR3 here is CASSRSPQGDHPSPLHF. The CDR3 DNA is TGTGCCAGCTCACGGTCCCCACAGGGCGACCACCCGTCACCCCTCCACTTT.

The rearrangement links TRBV19 to TRBJ2-1; 12 bases line up with TRBD2. The junction had 8 bases not matched to a gene; V was cut back by 4 bases and J by 7 bases. Germline V CDR1 and CDR2: LNHDA, SQIVND (reference sequence). CDR3 length: 16 residues. The chain's CDR3 is CASSKGLAGSGNEQFF. The CDR3 nucleotides read TGTGCCAGTAGTAAAGGACTAGCGGGATCTGGGAATGAGCAGTTCTTC.

The chain employs TRBV27 and TRBJ2-1; 15 bases agree with TRBD2. The V gene end was trimmed by 8 bases and the J gene end by 4 bases; junction bases not matched to a gene: 18. In germline, CDR1 is MNHEY, CDR2 SMNVEV (reference sequence). The CDR3 covers 20 residues. DNA of the CDR3: TGTGCCAGCGCCTCGTGGGGACTAGCGGGAGGCGGGGTATTATACAATGAGCAGTTCTTC. Protein: CASASWGLAGGGVLYNEQFF.

This chain uses TRBV4-2 with TRBJ2-1; D possibly corresponds to TRBD2 (5 bases). V was clipped by 3 bases and J by 7 bases, with 16 bases between them. The CDR3 is 15 residues long. Germline V gene data show CDR1 as LGHNA and CDR2 as YNFKEQ. The DNA of the CDR3 is TGTGCCAGCAGCCAGGGCCGAGGGAGTTCTAATGAGCAGTTCTTC. Translated, it gives CASSQGRGSSNEQFF.

The V gene is TRBV28, the J gene TRBJ2-1; D perhaps matches TRBD2 (6 bases). With 2 bases removed from V and 8 bases from J, the gap between germline ends came to 16 bases. Germline V gene sequence: CDR1 MDHEN, CDR2 SYDVKM. This CDR3 has 15 residues. The DNA of the CDR3 is TGTGCCAGCAGTTTACCTAGCGTTTTGGGCGATGAGCAGTTCTTC. This translates into CASSLPSVLGDEQFF.

This chain links TRBV30 with TRBJ2-4; D possibly corresponds to TRBD1 (6 bases). Germline V gene data show CDR1 as GTSNPN and CDR2 as SVGIG (reference sequence). The CDR3 contains 14 residues. V gave up 0 bases and J gave up 6 bases, with 12 bases separating them. The CDR3 nucleotides are TGTGCCTGGAGTGTAGTGGGGGCGGGAAACATTCAGTACTTC. This encodes CAWSVVGAGNIQYF. Using reference TRBV30 and TRBJ2-4 for the parts outside the CDR3, the full variable domain is SQTIHQWPATLVQPVGSPLSLECTVEGTSNPNLYWYRQAAGRGLQLLFYSVGIGQISSEVPQNLSASRPQDRQFILSSKKLLLSDSGFYLCAWSVVGAGNIQYFGAGTRLSVL.

The chain combines TRBV7-2 with TRBJ1-2; a weak D match, TRBD1 (5 bases). Germline V CDR1 and CDR2: SGHTA, FQGNSA. V shed 5 bases and J shed 1 base, with 11 bases lying between them. This CDR3 region has 14 residues. The CDR3 here is CASSGQGINYGYTF. DNA of the CDR3: TGTGCCAGCAGCGGTCAGGGAATTAACTATGGCTACACCTTC.

V is TRBV29-1 and J is TRBJ2-2; 9 positions agree with TRBD1. With V trimmed by 6 bases and J by 3 bases, 5 bases remained unmatched. Germline loops: CDR1 SQVTM, CDR2 ANQGSEA. This CDR3 has 14 amino acids. CDR3 region: CSVARDRDTGELFF. The CDR3 region has the DNA TGCAGCGTCGCCCGGGACAGGGACACCGGGGAGCTGTTTTTT.

The sample holds one count of this clone. V usage is TRBV10-1 and J usage is TRBJ1-4, with D unclear. V was trimmed by 0 bases and J by 5 bases, leaving 7 bases between them. There are 14 residues in the CDR3. Germline-derived CDR1 and CDR2 are WNHNN and SYGVQD (reference sequence). The chain's CDR3 is CASSESRSNEKLFF. CDR3 DNA sequence: TGCGCCAGCAGTGAGTCGCGGTCGAATGAAAAACTGTTTTTT.